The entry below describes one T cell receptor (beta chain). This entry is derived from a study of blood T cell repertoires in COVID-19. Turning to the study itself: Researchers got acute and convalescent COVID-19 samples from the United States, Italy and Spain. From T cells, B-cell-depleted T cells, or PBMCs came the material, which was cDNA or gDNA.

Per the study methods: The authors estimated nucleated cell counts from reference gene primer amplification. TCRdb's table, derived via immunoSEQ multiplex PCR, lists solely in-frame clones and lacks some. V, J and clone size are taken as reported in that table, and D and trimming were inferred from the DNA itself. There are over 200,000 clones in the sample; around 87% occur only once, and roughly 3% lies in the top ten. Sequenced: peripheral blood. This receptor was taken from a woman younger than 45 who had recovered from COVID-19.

In nucleotides, the CDR3 is TGTGCCAGCAGCTTAACGGGCAGGGTTGAGTCACCCCTCCACTTT. As protein: CASSLTGRVESPLHF. V gene TRBV7-3 combines with J gene TRBJ1-6, with D tentatively TRBD1 (5 bases). CDR1 and CDR2 from the germline V gene are SGHTA and FQGTGA. V dropped 0 bases and J dropped 10 bases, with 13 bases sitting between them. The CDR3 sequence is 15 residues long.